This T cell receptor (beta chain) comes out of a study of radiotherapy plus CTLA-4 blockade in lung cancer. This CDR3 is built from 14 residues. The V and J ends lost 8 bases and 7 bases respectively, with 17 bases between them. Germline V gene sequence: CDR1 LGHNA, CDR2 YNFKEQ. Only in-frame clones appear in the TCRdb table, and some are missing; sequencing was by immunoSEQ multiplex PCR. The sample holds 80,000 to 95,000 clones, about four fifths seen once. Turning to this clone: The same CDR3 can be traced to other DNA sequences in this sample.

This chain links TRBV4-2 with TRBJ1-4, with D possibly being TRBD1 (6 bases). The source of this sequence is a human donor with non-small cell lung cancer that progressed on radiotherapy plus ipilimumab. The specimen was peripheral blood, collected from a patient treated with radiotherapy plus ipilimumab. DNA of the CDR3: TGTGCCAGCGCGATCCTGGGGGCGGGTGAAAAACTGTTTTTT. This encodes CASAILGAGEKLFF.